In this sample, the clone carrying this T cell receptor (beta chain) turned up many times. What it binds is not known. TCRdb called the multiplex PCR reads again in MiXCR, with one record for every CDR3 protein. This sample yields around 140,000 distinct CDR3 sequences, of which about 22% are seen a single time; about 2.4% belongs to the top ten. Axillary draining lymph nodes of breast cancer patients supplied the node samples. The data belong to a study of breast tumors, draining lymph nodes, adjacent tissues. Regarding the study as a whole: Tumor and nontumor repertoires were significantly more similar in luminal-like than in basal-like breast cancer. Compared with lymph nodes, tumors were less diverse; compared with nontumor tissue, more. The lymph node origin of tumor T cells was framed as consistent with a hypothesis, not demonstrated.

Germline V CDR1 and CDR2: LGHNA, YSLEER. The CDR3 runs 16 residues. V lost 3 bases and J lost 2, with 15 bases in between. The sample consisted of axillary lymph node tissue. J is TRBJ2-3 and V is TRBV4-3, with a tentative D call TRBD2 (6 bases). This receptor was taken from a female donor with breast cancer. Some clones in this sample may be carry-over from other donors' samples. CDR3 loop: CASSQGRERVTDTQYF. Here the CDR3 DNA reads TGCGCCAGCAGCCAGGGTCGGGAGCGGGTCACAGATACGCAGTATTTT.